These T cell receptor beta chains were read from a single sample in a study of T cell responses to AZD1222 COVID-19 vaccine. Assay: immunoSEQ multiplex PCR; the TCRdb copy retains only in-frame clones and omits some. The sample has about 120,000 clones; approximately 94% are singletons. Sequencing used peripheral blood, obtained 28 days after the second AZD1222 dose. The receptors originated from an adult who received the AZD1222 COVID-19 vaccine. The CDR3 runs from the conserved cysteine through the conserved F or W. D genes are given only for firm matches. Some rows mark clone size as missing; the rest say once, few, many or name a class of expanded clone.

D: TRBD1; J: TRBJ1-2; size: NA; V: TRBV30; CDR3: CAWSVGQGNYGYTF; DNA: TGTGCCTGGAGTGTGGGACAGGGAAACTATGGCTACACCTTC
D: TRBD1; J: TRBJ2-4; size: NA; V: TRBV9; CDR3: CASSVDTGQGVKNIQYF; DNA: TGTGCCAGCAGCGTAGACACTGGACAGGGGGTGAAAAACATTCAGTACTTC
D: TRBD2; J: TRBJ2-3; size: NA; V: TRBV6-2/TRBV6-3; CDR3: CASSPLYGVAGSDTQYF; DNA: TGTGCCAGCAGCCCTCTCTATGGAGTAGCGGGTTCAGATACGCAGTATTTT
D: NA; J: TRBJ1-6; size: NA; V: TRBV7-2; CDR3: CASSQQGLYNSPLHF; DNA: TGTGCCAGCAGCCAACAGGGACTTTATAATTCACCCCTCCACTTT
D: NA; J: TRBJ1-2; size: NA; V: TRBV23-1; CDR3: CASTQGRGARGYTF; DNA: TGCGCCAGCACCCAAGGGCGGGGGGCGAGAGGCTACACCTTC
D: NA; J: TRBJ1-2; size: once; V: TRBV2; CDR3: CASSGGEANYGYTF; DNA: TGTGCCAGCAGTGGAGGGGAAGCTAACTATGGCTACACCTTC
D: TRBD1; J: TRBJ1-2; size: NA; V: TRBV19; CDR3: CASSSTGTGVPYGYTF; DNA: TGTGCCAGTAGTTCCACCGGGACAGGGGTTCCCTATGGCTACACCTTC
D: NA; J: TRBJ2-5; size: NA; V: TRBV13; CDR3: CASSKRQFQETQYF; DNA: TGTGCCAGCAGCAAGAGACAATTCCAAGAGACCCAGTACTTC
D: NA; J: TRBJ1-2; size: NA; V: TRBV15; CDR3: CATSRDEGYYGYTF; DNA: TGTGCCACCAGCAGAGATGAAGGATACTATGGCTACACCTTC
D: NA; J: TRBJ1-1; size: NA; V: TRBV10-3; CDR3: CATERVSGTEAFF; DNA: TGTGCCACAGAACGTGTATCGGGCACTGAAGCTTTCTTT
D: NA; J: TRBJ1-2; size: NA; V: TRBV11-2; CDR3: CASSLEGFYGYTF; DNA: TGTGCCAGCAGCTTAGAAGGGTTCTATGGCTACACCTTC
D: NA; J: TRBJ2-7; size: NA; V: TRBV7-2; CDR3: CASSKPTRTDYYEQYF; DNA: TGTGCCAGCTCTAAACCGACACGGACAGACTACTACGAGCAGTACTTC
D: NA; J: TRBJ1-3; size: NA; V: TRBV30; CDR3: CAWAPVLGNTIYF; DNA: TGTGCCTGGGCCCCCGTACTTGGAAACACCATATATTTT
D: NA; J: TRBJ1-4; size: NA; V: TRBV6-5; CDR3: CASRDVTLGEKLFF; DNA: TGTGCCAGCAGGGACGTGACGTTGGGGGAAAAACTGTTTTTT
D: NA; J: TRBJ1-2; size: NA; V: TRBV7-9; CDR3: CASSPAGDYGYTF; DNA: TGTGCCAGCAGCCCCGCGGGGGATTATGGCTACACCTTC
D: TRBD1; J: TRBJ2-7; size: NA; V: TRBV6-2/TRBV6-3; CDR3: CASSSPGQGAHEQYF; DNA: TGTGCCAGCAGTAGCCCGGGACAGGGTGCCCACGAGCAGTACTTC
D: NA; J: TRBJ1-6; size: NA; V: TRBV6-2/TRBV6-3; CDR3: CASSYQSGLRTNSPLHF; DNA: TGTGCCAGCAGTTACCAGTCGGGACTCCGAACGAATTCACCCCTCCACTTT
D: NA; J: TRBJ1-5; size: NA; V: TRBV6-5; CDR3: CASSSYQPQHF; DNA: TGTGCCAGCAGTTCCTATCAGCCCCAGCATTTT
D: NA; J: TRBJ2-1; size: NA; V: TRBV7-9; CDR3: CASSLLNGDYNEQFF; DNA: TGTGCCAGCAGCTTATTAAATGGGGACTACAATGAGCAGTTCTTC
D: NA; J: TRBJ2-7; size: NA; V: TRBV4-1; CDR3: CASSHRDISFYEQYF; DNA: TGCGCCAGCAGCCACCGGGACATATCCTTCTACGAGCAGTACTTC
D: NA; J: TRBJ1-2; size: NA; V: TRBV7-2; CDR3: CASSFGRNYGYTF; DNA: TGTGCCAGCAGCTTTGGGCGCAACTATGGCTACACCTTC
D: NA; J: TRBJ1-5; size: NA; V: TRBV6-6; CDR3: CASSYTLTQPQHF; DNA: TGTGCCAGCAGTTATACCCTAACCCAGCCCCAGCATTTT
D: NA; J: TRBJ1-2; size: NA; V: TRBV12-3/TRBV12-4; CDR3: CASSPRTYGYTF; DNA: TGTGCCAGCAGTCCTCGCACCTATGGCTACACCTTC
D: NA; J: TRBJ1-6; size: NA; V: TRBV7-2; CDR3: CASSRRAETANSPLHF; DNA: TGTGCCAGCAGTCGTCGGGCCGAGACAGCTAATTCACCCCTCCACTTT
D: TRBD1; J: TRBJ2-3; size: NA; V: TRBV7-2; CDR3: CASSLRGRSTDTQYF; DNA: TGTGCCAGCAGCTTAAGGGGGCGAAGCACAGATACGCAGTATTTT
D: NA; J: TRBJ2-6; size: NA; V: TRBV7-9; CDR3: CASSSRTGSGANVLTF; DNA: TGTGCCAGCAGCTCACGGACGGGCTCTGGGGCCAACGTCCTGACTTTC
D: NA; J: TRBJ2-3; size: NA; V: TRBV6-4; CDR3: CASSGGTSTDTQYF; DNA: TGTGCCAGCAGTGGAGGAACTAGCACAGATACGCAGTATTTT
D: NA; J: TRBJ1-1; size: NA; V: TRBV18; CDR3: CASSLDPNTEAFF; DNA: TGTGCCAGCTCACTCGACCCTAACACTGAAGCTTTCTTT
D: NA; J: TRBJ2-3; size: NA; V: TRBV10-2; CDR3: CASTYSDTQYF; DNA: TGCGCCAGCACGTATTCAGATACGCAGTATTTT
D: NA; J: TRBJ1-1; size: NA; V: TRBV18; CDR3: CASSPQNTEAFF; DNA: TGTGCCAGCTCACCGCAAAACACTGAAGCTTTCTTT
D: NA; J: TRBJ1-1; size: NA; V: TRBV20-1; CDR3: CSASLQSNTEAFF; DNA: TGCAGTGCTAGTTTACAGTCGAACACTGAAGCTTTCTTT
D: TRBD1; J: TRBJ2-7; size: NA; V: TRBV12-5; CDR3: CASGLGTGPYEQYF; DNA: TGTGCTAGTGGTTTGGGGACAGGGCCCTACGAGCAGTACTTC
D: TRBD2; J: TRBJ2-1; size: NA; V: TRBV7-8; CDR3: CASSLAGTRWDNEQFF; DNA: TGTGCCAGCAGCTTAGCTGGGACTAGATGGGACAATGAGCAGTTCTTC
D: NA; J: TRBJ1-1; size: NA; V: TRBV7-8; CDR3: CASSSDSLNTEAFF; DNA: TGTGCCAGCAGCTCGGACAGCTTGAACACTGAAGCTTTCTTT
D: NA; J: TRBJ2-2; size: NA; V: TRBV30; CDR3: CAWSVPYDWSGELFF; DNA: TGTGCCTGGAGTGTCCCGTATGATTGGTCGGGGGAGCTGTTTTTT
D: TRBD2; J: TRBJ2-1; size: NA; V: TRBV4-2; CDR3: CASSQEVAGVEQFF; DNA: TGTGCCAGCAGCCAAGAGGTAGCGGGAGTGGAGCAGTTCTTC
D: TRBD2; J: TRBJ2-6; size: once; V: TRBV4-3; CDR3: CASSQAHSGTSAYSGANVLTF; DNA: TGCGCCAGCAGCCAAGCACACTCCGGGACTAGCGCTTACTCTGGGGCCAACGTCCTGACTTTC
D: TRBD1; J: TRBJ1-2; size: NA; V: TRBV5-1; CDR3: CASSLRDRDYGYTF; DNA: TGCGCCAGCAGTCTCCGGGACAGGGACTATGGCTACACCTTC
D: NA; J: TRBJ2-7; size: NA; V: TRBV27; CDR3: CASSLAGPHYEQYF; DNA: TGTGCCAGCAGTTTAGCCGGACCACACTACGAGCAGTACTTC
D: NA; J: TRBJ2-7; size: few; V: TRBV7-2; CDR3: CASSSGPRGSYEQYF; DNA: TGTGCCAGCAGCTCGGGACCCCGAGGCTCCTACGAGCAGTACTTC
D: TRBD1; J: TRBJ2-7; size: NA; V: TRBV29-1; CDR3: CSVAGTGLNEQYF; DNA: TGCAGCGTGGCCGGGACAGGGCTAAACGAGCAGTACTTC
D: NA; J: TRBJ2-1; size: NA; V: TRBV2; CDR3: CASSVQGHEQFF; DNA: TGTGCCAGCAGCGTACAGGGCCATGAGCAGTTCTTC
D: NA; J: TRBJ1-1; size: NA; V: TRBV29-1; CDR3: CSVGAGVGTEAFF; DNA: TGCAGCGTTGGGGCAGGGGTCGGGACTGAAGCTTTCTTT
D: NA; J: TRBJ1-3; size: once; V: TRBV2; CDR3: CASVEAGVVNTIYF; DNA: TGTGCCAGCGTCGAGGCAGGGGTAGTGAACACCATATATTTT
D: NA; J: TRBJ2-3; size: NA; V: TRBV5-1; CDR3: CASRGGQVGDTQYF; DNA: TGCGCCAGCAGGGGCGGCCAGGTCGGAGATACGCAGTATTTT
D: TRBD2; J: TRBJ2-2; size: NA; V: TRBV7-2; CDR3: CASSLTAGGPQGELFF; DNA: TGTGCCAGCAGCTTAACTGCGGGAGGGCCACAGGGGGAGCTGTTTTTT
D: TRBD2; J: TRBJ2-3; size: NA; V: TRBV5-6; CDR3: CASTRGTSLSDTQYF; DNA: TGTGCCAGCACCAGGGGGACTAGCCTCTCAGATACGCAGTATTTT
D: NA; J: TRBJ1-2; size: NA; V: TRBV27; CDR3: CASSRTGERGYTF; DNA: TGTGCCAGCAGTCGCACAGGTGAAAGGGGCTACACCTTC
D: TRBD1; J: TRBJ1-2; size: NA; V: TRBV12-3/TRBV12-4; CDR3: CASRPQGEGGYTF; DNA: TGTGCCAGCAGACCCCAGGGGGAGGGTGGCTACACCTTC
D: NA; J: TRBJ1-2; size: NA; V: TRBV7-2; CDR3: CASSLRTERGYTF; DNA: TGTGCCAGCAGCTTAAGGACAGAACGGGGCTACACCTTC